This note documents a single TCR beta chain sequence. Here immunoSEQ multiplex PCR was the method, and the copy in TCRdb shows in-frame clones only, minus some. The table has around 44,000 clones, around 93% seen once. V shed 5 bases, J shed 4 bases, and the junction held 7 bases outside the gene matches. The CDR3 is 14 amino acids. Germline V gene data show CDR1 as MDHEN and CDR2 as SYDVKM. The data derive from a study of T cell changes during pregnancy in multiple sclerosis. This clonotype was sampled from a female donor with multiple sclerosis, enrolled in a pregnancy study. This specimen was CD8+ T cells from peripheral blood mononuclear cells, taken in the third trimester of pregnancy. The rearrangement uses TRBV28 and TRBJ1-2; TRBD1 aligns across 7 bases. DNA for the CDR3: TGTGCCAGCAGTCGGGACAGACCAAGCTATGGCTACACCTTC. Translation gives CASSRDRPSYGYTF.